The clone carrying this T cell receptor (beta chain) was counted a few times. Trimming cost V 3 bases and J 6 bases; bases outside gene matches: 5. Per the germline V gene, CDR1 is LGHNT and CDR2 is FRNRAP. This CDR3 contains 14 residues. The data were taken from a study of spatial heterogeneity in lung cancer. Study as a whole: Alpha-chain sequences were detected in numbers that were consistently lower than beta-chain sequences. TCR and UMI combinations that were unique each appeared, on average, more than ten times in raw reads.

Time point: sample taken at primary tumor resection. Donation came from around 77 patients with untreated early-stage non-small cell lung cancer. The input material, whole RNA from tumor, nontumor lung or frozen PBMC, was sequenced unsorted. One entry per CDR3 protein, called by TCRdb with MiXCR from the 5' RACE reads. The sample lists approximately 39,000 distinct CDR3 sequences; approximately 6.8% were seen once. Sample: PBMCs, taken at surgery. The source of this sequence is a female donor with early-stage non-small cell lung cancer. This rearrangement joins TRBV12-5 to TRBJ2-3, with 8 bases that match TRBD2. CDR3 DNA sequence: TGTGCTAGTGGTTTAGGACTAGCCTTGGATACGCAGTATTTT. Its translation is CASGLGLALDTQYF. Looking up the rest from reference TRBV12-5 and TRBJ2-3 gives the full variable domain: DARVTQTPRHKVTEMGQEVTMRCQPILGHNTVFWYRQTMMQGLELLAYFRNRAPLDDSGMPKDRFSAEMPDATLATLKIQPSEPRDSAVYFCASGLGLALDTQYFGPGTRLTVL.